The 24 T cell receptor beta chains below all came from one sample that was sequenced in a study of T-cell reconstitution after alpha-beta-depleted transplantation in children. It was with unique molecular identifiers that the TCRbeta library was prepared. In TCRdb, the PCR reads were re-called with MiXCR into one record per CDR3 protein. Of under 450,000 distinct CDR3 sequences in the sample, 16% are singletons; the top ten hold around 28%. Sequenced here: PBMCs, mostly from graft donor cells, sampled 360 days after TCRalphabeta/CD19-depleted stem cell transplant. Receptors originate from a boy in the first two years of life who had a stem cell transplant for Wiskott-Aldrich syndrome, so the T cells may come from the graft donor.

This sequence joins TRBV2 and TRBJ2-1, with 12 bases matching TRBD2. J gave up 5 bases and V 4 bases, and 6 bases lay outside the gene matches. Germline assignment: CDR1 SNHLY and CDR2 FYNNEI. This CDR3 comprises 16 residues. This CDR3 is CASSGTTSGGNNEQFF. DNA of the CDR3: TGTGCCAGCAGTGGTACGACTAGCGGGGGCAACAATGAGCAGTTCTTC. Combining the CDR3 with reference TRBV2 and TRBJ2-1 gives the whole variable domain EPEVTQTPSHQVTQMGQEVILRCVPISNHLYFYWYRQILGQKVEFLVSFYNNEISEKSEIFDDQFSVERPDGSNFTLKIRSTKLEDSAMYFCASSGTTSGGNNEQFFGPGTRLTVL.

This clonotype was seen a handful of times. Its ends do not fully match the called genes, so a read error is possible. The chain uses TRBV12-3 or TRBV12-4 and TRBJ2-5; TRBD2 matches at 12 bases. CDR3 size: 18 residues. For the CDR3, the DNA is TGTGCCTGCAGTTTCCCCCTCCTAGCGGGGGGGCGAGGGGAGACCCAGTACTTC. Residues: CACSFPLLAGGRGETQYF.

The chain employs TRBV4-1 and TRBJ2-7; tentative D call: TRBD2 (6 bases). Trimming pared 3 bases from V and 3 bases from J, leaving 12 bases between. Germline CDR1 is MGHRA and CDR2 is YSYEKL. The CDR3 length is 14 residues. The CDR3 DNA follows: TGCGCCAGCAGCCAGCTAGCGTCTAACTACGAGCAGTACTTC. Translation gives CASSQLASNYEQYF.

V is TRBV12-3 or TRBV12-4 and J is TRBJ2-5, with D perhaps given as TRBD1 or TRBD2 (5 bases each). CDR3 size: 14 residues. Trimming removed 7 bases at V and 4 bases at J, with 16 bases between. As DNA, the CDR3 is TGTGCCAGCACCCTGGGGGTGTTAGGAGAGACCCAGTACTTC. Protein sequence: CASTLGVLGETQYF.

In its sample, this clonotype was seen a few times. V usage is TRBV29-1 and J usage is TRBJ2-7; TRBD2 is a possible D gene (6 bases). Germline CDR1 is SQVTM and CDR2 is ANQGSEA. Trimming pared 5 bases from V and 5 bases from J, leaving 13 bases between. The CDR3 spans 12 residues. The CDR3 DNA follows: TGCAGCGTTTTGACTAGTATCCACGAGCAGTACTTC. This encodes CSVLTSIHEQYF.

The rearrangement links TRBV3-1 to TRBJ2-7, with TRBD1 matching over 7 bases. The CDR3 extends over 17 amino acids. V was clipped by 3 bases and J by 4 bases; unmatched bases: 15. Per the germline V gene, CDR1 is LGHDT and CDR2 is YNNKEL (reference sequence). DNA for the CDR3: TGTGCCAGCAGCCAGGATCTGAAAAATTCCAGGGGGTACGAGCAGTACTTC. It codes for CASSQDLKNSRGYEQYF.

CDR3 coding DNA: TGCAGCGTTTCTGACGGATCAGAAAAACTGTTTTTT. As protein: CSVSDGSEKLFF. This chain connects TRBV29-1 to TRBJ1-4; no reliable D call. This CDR3 spans 12 amino acids. The V gene lost 5 bases and the J gene lost 8 bases, with 12 bases spanning the gap. In germline, CDR1 is SQVTM, CDR2 ANQGSEA.

This clonotype was seen only a few times. This rearrangement joins TRBV20-1 to TRBJ2-5; the match to TRBD1 covers 7 bases. This CDR3 contains 16 residues. Germline V gene lookup returns CDR1 DFQATT and CDR2 SNEGSKA (reference sequence). V trimming: 0 bases; J trimming: 4 bases; junction bases outside the gene matches: 11. The CDR3 region is CSARDATGFLGETQYF. The CDR3, as DNA: TGCAGTGCTAGAGATGCGACAGGGTTTTTGGGAGAGACCCAGTACTTC.

This clonotype came up a few times. The V and J genes are TRBV10-3 and TRBJ2-2; TRBD1 agrees at 9 bases. The CDR3 is 15 residues long. Germline V CDR1 and CDR2: ENHRY, SYGVKD. Trimming took 6 bases from V and 4 from J; bases not matched to a gene: 6. The CDR3: CAIREQGAITGELFF. The CDR3 region has the DNA TGTGCCATCAGGGAACAGGGGGCTATCACCGGGGAGCTGTTTTTT.

This clonotype was detected only a few times. This chain connects TRBV14 to TRBJ2-5; no clear D gene. V gave up 4 bases and J gave up 0 bases, with 9 bases separating them. The CDR3 is 14 residues long. Germline V gives CDR1 SGHDN, CDR2 FVKESK. In nucleotides, the CDR3 is TGTGCCAGCAGCCCCCCGTGGCACCAAGAGACCCAGTACTTC. Residues: CASSPPWHQETQYF.

The chain combines TRBV20-1 with TRBJ2-1; weak D call: TRBD1 (7 bases). V was cut by 6 bases and J by 3 bases, with 15 bases left in between. The CDR3 totals 14 residues. The germline gives CDR1 DFQATT, CDR2 SNEGSKA (reference sequence). CDR3 loop: CSAARQGLYNEQFF. CDR3 DNA: TGCAGTGCGGCTCGACAGGGACTCTACAATGAGCAGTTCTTC.

This clonotype was observed a handful of times. The chain combines TRBV20-1 with TRBJ2-3, with 8 nucleotides matching TRBD1. Germline V gene sequence: CDR1 DFQATT, CDR2 SNEGSKA (reference sequence). The CDR3 contains 13 residues. Losses at the gene ends were 3 bases for V and 7 bases for J; bases not matched to a gene: 6. The CDR3 region is CSARDRASYTQYF. CDR3 nucleotide sequence: TGCAGTGCTAGGGACAGGGCCTCATATACGCAGTATTTT.

CDR3 residues: CSARDPVRGGTGELFF. The CDR3 DNA is TGCAGTGCTAGAGATCCGGTGAGAGGAGGAACCGGGGAGCTGTTTTTT. The chain recombines TRBV20-1 with TRBJ2-2, with D tentatively TRBD2 (5 bases). The CDR3 covers 16 residues. Per the germline V gene, CDR1 is DFQATT and CDR2 is SNEGSKA (reference sequence). Trimming removed 0 bases from V and 5 bases from J, with 16 bases in between.

The V call is TRBV12-3 or TRBV12-4, the J call TRBJ2-1, with D unresolved. Trimming removed 7 bases from V and 0 bases from J, with 13 bases in between. The CDR3 runs 15 residues. CDR3 DNA sequence: TGTGCCAGCAAATCGCCGACAAGCTCCTACAATGAGCAGTTCTTC. Amino acid sequence: CASKSPTSSYNEQFF.

This chain links TRBV5-1 with TRBJ2-2, with D possibly TRBD2 on 7 matching bases. Per germline, CDR1 SGHRS and CDR2 YFSETQ. This CDR3 is built from 15 residues. Trimming took 3 bases from V and 6 from J, leaving 15 bases between them. The CDR3 coding sequence is TGCGCCAGCAGCTCGGGGGGCGCTGGCCCCGGGGAGCTGTTTTTT. Translation: CASSSGGAGPGELFF.

The rearrangement links TRBV29-1 to TRBJ2-3; the D is unclear. This CDR3 region has 13 residues. The germline gives CDR1 SQVTM, CDR2 ANQGSEA. The ends were cut back, 4 bases at V and 1 base at J, with 9 bases in the middle. CDR3 DNA sequence: TGCAGCGTTGGCCTCGGAGGCACAGATACGCAGTATTTT. This translates into CSVGLGGTDTQYF.

This clonotype has more than one count but fewer than ten. For the CDR3, the DNA is TGCGCCAGCAGCTTGGGGACAGGCTACTTTGAAGCTTTCTTT. Translation: CASSLGTGYFEAFF. The chain links TRBV5-1 to TRBJ1-1, with 7 bases that match TRBD1. After removal of 0 bases from V and 7 bases from J, the junction contained 6 bases not matched to a gene. CDR3 length equals 14 residues. The V gene's germline CDR1 is SGHRS and CDR2 YFSETQ.

The chain employs TRBV6-2 or TRBV6-3 and TRBJ2-6, with D perhaps TRBD1 (5 bases). The CDR3 runs 12 residues. In germline, CDR1 is MNHEY, CDR2 SVGEGT. Trimming left V 6 bases short and J 12 bases short, with 12 bases between. CDR3 coding DNA: TGTGCCAGCAGACATTACAGGAGCGTCCTGACTTTC. Amino acids: CASRHYRSVLTF.

The chain uses TRBV29-1 and TRBJ2-1; 16 nucleotides line up with TRBD2. V gave up 7 bases and J gave up 6 bases; unmatched junction bases: 15. In germline, CDR1 is SQVTM, CDR2 ANQGSEA. The CDR3 has 18 amino acids. DNA of the CDR3: TGCAGCGCGTTGACAGGGAAGGGACTAGCGGGGGGGGTCAATGAGCAGTTCTTC. Amino acid sequence: CSALTGKGLAGGVNEQFF.

This rearrangement joins TRBV10-3 to TRBJ2-1; 8 bases map to TRBD2. This CDR3 is built from 13 residues. V was clipped by 10 bases and J by 5 bases; unmatched bases: 7. CDR1 ENHRY and CDR2 SYGVKD come from the germline V gene. The CDR3 here is CATQSGGDNEQFF. The CDR3 DNA reads as TGTGCCACCCAGAGCGGGGGAGACAATGAGCAGTTCTTC.

This clonotype turned up a few times. The chain joins TRBV6-1 to TRBJ1-1, with D maybe TRBD1 (5 bases). CDR1 MNHNS and CDR2 SASEGT come from the germline V gene. V was cut by 5 bases and J by 1 base, with 14 bases left in between. The CDR3 contains 15 residues. The CDR3 coding sequence is TGTGCCAGCAGTAAGTTCAGGGATAGGAACACTGAAGCTTTCTTT. It encodes CASSKFRDRNTEAFF.

The chain links TRBV29-1 to TRBJ2-5; 9 bases align to TRBD1. CDR1 is SQVTM, CDR2 ANQGSEA, per germline. CDR3 length: 12 residues. V shed 5 bases and J 5 bases; nucleotides not matched to a gene: 3. The CDR3 reads CSVHRGPETQYF. CDR3 DNA: TGCAGCGTTCACAGGGGGCCGGAGACCCAGTACTTC.

This clonotype was counted a few times. The V gene is TRBV9, the J gene TRBJ2-3; D call uncertain. This CDR3 comprises 15 residues. V was pared by 3 bases and J by 0 bases, with 11 bases between. CDR1 and CDR2 from the germline V gene are SGDLS and YYNGEE. The CDR3: CASSGSPTSTDTQYF. CDR3 nucleotide sequence: TGTGCCAGCAGCGGGAGTCCAACTAGCACAGATACGCAGTATTTT. Full variable domain (missing parts from reference TRBV9 and TRBJ2-3): DSGVTQTPKHLITATGQRVTLRCSPRSGDLSVYWYQQSLDQGLQFLIQYYNGEERAKGNILERFSAQQFPDLHSELNLSSLELGDSALYFCASSGSPTSTDTQYFGPGTRLTVL.

This clonotype was found a few times. The chain carries TRBV6-2 or TRBV6-3 and TRBJ2-6, with D possibly matching TRBD2 (6 bases). The germline V gene encodes CDR1 MNHEY and CDR2 SVGEGT. This CDR3 has 17 amino acids. V lost 0 bases and J 1 base, leaving 10 bases between the germline ends. The CDR3 nucleotides read TGTGCCAGCAGTTACTCGACGGGACTTTCTGGGGCCAACGTCCTGACTTTC. Its translation: CASSYSTGLSGANVLTF.